This record looks at one TCR beta chain sequence and its context. Its specificity is unknown. This record comes from a study of monozygotic twins with inflammatory bowel disease. Study results and limitations: Healthy co-twins, by inverse Simpson, had higher TCRbeta diversity than their siblings with IBD.

The germline V gene has CDR1 LNHDA and CDR2 SQIVND (reference sequence). This CDR3 is built from 16 residues. TCRdb re-called the 5' RACE reads; one entry per CDR3 protein, DNA not given. The sample data list around 230,000 distinct CDR3 sequences. This chain connects TRBV19 to TRBJ1-3; TCRdb calls TRBD1, which cannot be checked without DNA. Specimen: blood. This receptor was taken from a human donor with ulcerative colitis or Crohn's disease, or a healthy co-twin of an affected twin (not recorded which). The CDR3 is CASSIYPDTAGNTIYF.